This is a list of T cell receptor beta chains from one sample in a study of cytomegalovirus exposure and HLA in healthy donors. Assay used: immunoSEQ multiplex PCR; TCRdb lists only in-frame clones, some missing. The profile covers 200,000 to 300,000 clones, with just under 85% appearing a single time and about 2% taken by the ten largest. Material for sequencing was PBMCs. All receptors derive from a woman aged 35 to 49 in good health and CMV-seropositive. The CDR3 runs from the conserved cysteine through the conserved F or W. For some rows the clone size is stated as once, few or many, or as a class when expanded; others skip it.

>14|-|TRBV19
CASMGDRRTDTQYF
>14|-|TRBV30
CAWSGQGAGTEAFF
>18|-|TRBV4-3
CASSQGLGQGYSGNTIYF
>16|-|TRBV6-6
CASSRVQGTSNYEQYF
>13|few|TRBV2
CASNPFLRDEQYF
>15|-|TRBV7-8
CASSTAALAWETQYF
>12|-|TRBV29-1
CSVTGVSYEQYF
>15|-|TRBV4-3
CASSLAVRSYNEQFF
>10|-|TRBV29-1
CSVTEGTQYF
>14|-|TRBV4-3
CASSQEPGKNIQYF
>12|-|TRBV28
CASATGFTEAFF
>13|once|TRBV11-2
CASSWRVFTEAFF
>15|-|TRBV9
CASSPRTSGSDTQYF
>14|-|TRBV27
CASSLSPGNTEAFF
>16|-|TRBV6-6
CASSSHSGTGNQPQHF
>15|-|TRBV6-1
CASSEASLWNTEAFF
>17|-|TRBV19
CASTNVPGTARLTEAFF
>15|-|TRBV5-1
CASSLAAGGGNEQFF
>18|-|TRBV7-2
CASSLARGGQGDDYGYTF
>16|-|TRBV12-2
CASRPGTGTPLTEAFF
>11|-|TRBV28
CASSWDTEAFF
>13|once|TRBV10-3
CAISIGMTYEQYF
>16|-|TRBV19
CASMGRLAESSYEQYF
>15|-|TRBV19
CASSIDRGLRNEQFF
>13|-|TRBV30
CASTRGFSYEQYF
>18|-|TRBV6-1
CASSGGPRGLAVLNEQFF
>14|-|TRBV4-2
CASSQEMVDYEQYF
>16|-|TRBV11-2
CASSLDLGRGAYGYTF
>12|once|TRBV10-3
CAISEKRDTQYF
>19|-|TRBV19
CASSIDPQGFSSGANVLTF
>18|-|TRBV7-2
CASSLVGLAGRGTDTQYF
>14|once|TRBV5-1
CASNPNLAGYGYTF
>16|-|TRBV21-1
CASSKEQKRPNNEQFF
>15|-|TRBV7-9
CASSSLDRKYNEQFF
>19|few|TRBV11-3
CASSLARGQGQVPPYEQYF
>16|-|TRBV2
CASSGVGISGSLEQYF
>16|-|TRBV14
CASSLGTSWGTDTQYF
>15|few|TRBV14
CASSQELAGDYEQYF
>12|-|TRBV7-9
CSSSLEPMGYTF
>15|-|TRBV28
CASSFDRGATGELFF